Below, one T cell receptor (beta chain) is given with its context. The target antigen is unknown. The V and J ends lost 7 bases and 8 bases respectively, with 15 bases between them. Germline CDR1 and CDR2: SNHLY and FYNNEI. The CDR3 length is 13 residues. Both TRBC1 and TRBC2 were covered by a beta constant-region primer of two equimolar oligonucleotides. Four rounds of PCR amplified the ligated cDNA using nested alpha and beta constant-region primers plus SP2. TCRdb re-analysed the UMI-ligation and nested PCR reads in MiXCR, keeping a single row per CDR3 protein. The sample has roughly 150,000 distinct CDR3 sequences; more than 15% are singletons. The source of the sample is a study of naive and memory T cell subsets. Study-level findings and limits: Possibly reflecting memory cells re-expressing CD45RA, a few larger clonotypes occurred in naive repertoires, especially CD8. RNA-based TCR counts may shift with T cell activation and differentiation. A clonotype means one alpha or beta sequence, not an alpha/beta pair.

Cells stained for CD3, CD4, CD8, CD45RA, CD27 and viability were sorted into four CD45RA/CD27 subsets. The chain couples TRBV2 to TRBJ2-4, with unresolved D. Source material: naive CD8+ T cells from blood. The clonotype was recovered from a human donor in good health. The CDR3 sequence is CASIEFGSDIQYF. The CDR3 region has the DNA TGTGCCAGCATCGAGTTCGGTTCGGACATTCAGTACTTC.